This T cell receptor beta chain was sequenced during a study of blood T cells in healthy people across ages. This clonotype was found a few times. Its antigen is undetermined. The CDR3 covers 15 residues. Germline V gene lookup returns CDR1 DFQATT and CDR2 SNEGSKA (reference sequence). With 0 bases clipped from V and 1 base from J, the junction kept 2 bases outside the gene matches. The study, taken as a whole, reports: Researchers judged that diversity estimates from one million T cells fell short of true values.

Next came a second PCR, run for roughly 7 to 12 cycles, which used a sample-barcoded 5' primer along with a J-beta primer mix. TCRdb called the 5' RACE reads again in MiXCR, with one record for every CDR3 protein. The table lists about 580,000 distinct CDR3 sequences, 47% of them singletons. V and J are TRBV20-1 and TRBJ2-7; TRBD2 matches 11 bases. The clonotype originates from an elderly man in good health. Material for sequencing was blood. The CDR3 loop is CSARDRLAGSYEQYF. CDR3 sequence (DNA): TGCAGTGCTAGAGATAGACTAGCGGGGTCCTACGAGCAGTACTTC.